This record covers a single T cell receptor (beta chain). This clonotype appeared a few times. Which antigen it targets is not known. No much larger clonotype is one base removed from it; base qualities were not supplied. From the germline V gene (reference sequence), CDR1 is LGHDT and CDR2 is YNNKEL. V gives up 3 bases and J gives up 11 bases, and the segment between their germline ends measures 17 bases. Counted from cysteine to phenylalanine, this CDR3 has 15 amino acids. Only the CDR3 portion is preserved as DNA: 45 bases, with reading frame beginning at the first base. The study deep-sequenced TCR repertoires of sorted CD4+ and CD8+ blood T cells from severe aplastic anemia patients and healthy subjects. Ficoll-Paque density gradient centrifugation was used to isolate peripheral blood mononuclear cells. Before DNA extraction, CD4+ and CD8+ T cells were sorted with FACS or magnetic beads. This specimen comes from a study of CD8+CD57+ T cells in acquired aplastic anemia listed by TCRdb under 2018. For context, the study as a whole: DNA extracted from sorted CD4+ and CD8+ cells had a mean of approximately 3.4 ug, with a range of roughly 0.18 to 27.4 ug. For healthy donor samples, the average read count was around 9.8 million for CD4+ cells and fewer than 14 million for CD8+ cells. Broader findings and caveats from the paper: Although roughly 29 CD8+ CDR3 sequences were shared by patients and controls, these sequences appeared highly expressed in patients and within the immunodominant clones of patients. Patients and healthy controls showed no significant difference in CD8+ Simpson's diversity (P=0.060).

TCR beta VDJ combination and CDR3 sequence profiling used genomic DNA as the template. An Illumina HiSeq 2000 was used for TCR repertoire sequencing. The authors processed their data as follows. Repertoire assessment relied on Simpson's diversity index, CDR3 size and DJ length profiles, and TRBV/TRBJ rearrangement plots. Whichever DNA sequence was most abundant in the deep sequencing data was defined as the immunodominant clone. CDR3 amino acid sequences were checked for sharing across subjects and were also compared against the VDJdb database and published repertoires. The public reads were run again by TCRdb, first through fastp at Q25 and then through MiXCR, and only productive beta chains were kept. Each CDR3 protein gets just one entry, which takes the most common genes and DNA from the rows behind it. These V and J calls are TCRdb output, not the study's own analysis. Across this sample there are 200,000 to 250,000 distinct CDR3 sequences, with almost 35% seen only once. Around 1.1% of the sample goes to the ten largest clones.

The receptor chain draws on TRBV3-1 and TRBJ1-6; no confident D gene assignment can be made. This clonotype originated in a human donor in good health, serving as a control. Sequenced material: sorted CD4+, CD8+, or CD8+CD57+ T cells (not recorded which) from PBMCs. CDR3 sequence: CASSQGPSRGPPLHF. In nucleotide form, the sequence is TGTGCCAGCAGCCAGGGCCCAAGCCGAGGTCCACCCCTCCACTTT.